Listed below are T cell receptor beta chains from one sample, sequenced in a study of cytotoxic CD8 clonotypes in ibrutinib-treated CLL. Sequencing used immunoSEQ multiplex PCR; TCRdb keeps in-frame clones, though not all of them. The data contain 65,000 to 95,000 clones, about 86% of them singletons. The sample consisted of PBMCs, taken before ibrutinib treatment. The receptors originated from a human donor with chronic lymphocytic leukemia. Both conserved end residues are part of each CDR3. A D gene is named only where the DNA matches it firmly. Size tells how often a clone was seen (once, few, many) or the class of an expanded clone, and some rows leave it out.

cdr3_aa cdr3_nt d_call j_call v_call clone_size
CASNKGGNNEKLFF TGTGCCAGCAATAAGGGAGGAAATAATGAAAAACTGTTTTTT NA TRBJ1-4 TRBV6-1 NA
CASSPRAGEWETQYF TGCGCCAGCAGCCCGCGCGCCGGCGAATGGGAGACCCAGTACTTC NA TRBJ2-5 TRBV4-1 NA
CASSLEVAGYKETQYF TGCGCCAGCAGCTTGGAAGTTGCGGGGTACAAAGAGACCCAGTACTTC NA TRBJ2-5 TRBV5-1 NA
CASSGGQGEADTQYF TGTGCCAGCAGCGGGGGACAGGGAGAGGCAGATACGCAGTATTTT TRBD1 TRBJ2-3 TRBV7-3 NA
CASSQNPGAANTGELFF TGCGCCAGCAGCCAAAACCCTGGCGCTGCGAACACCGGGGAGCTGTTTTTT NA TRBJ2-2 TRBV4-1 NA
CASSLTGNYGYTF TGTGCCAGCAGTTTAACAGGAAACTATGGCTACACCTTC NA TRBJ1-2 TRBV27 NA
CASSLNVLSGGTDTQYF TGTGCCAGCAGCTTAAATGTTTTGTCGGGCGGGACAGATACGCAGTATTTT NA TRBJ2-3 TRBV7-2 NA
CSVVRVEGTEAFF TGCAGCGTTGTCCGGGTAGAAGGGACTGAAGCTTTCTTT NA TRBJ1-1 TRBV29-1 NA
CSVGWGQGPNEQFF TGCAGCGTTGGTTGGGGACAGGGCCCCAATGAGCAGTTCTTC TRBD1 TRBJ2-1 TRBV29-1 NA
CAGGAIGYGYTF TGTGCCGGAGGCGCGATTGGCTATGGCTACACCTTC NA TRBJ1-2 TRBV6-1 NA
CASNWQGTDTQYF TGTGCCAGCAACTGGCAGGGGACAGATACGCAGTATTTT NA TRBJ2-3 TRBV6-1 once
CASSEIQGALSGYTF TGTGCCAGCAGTGAGATACAGGGGGCGCTTAGTGGCTACACCTTC TRBD1 TRBJ1-2 TRBV6-1 NA
CASSGRDRGRDTQYF TGTGCCAGCAGCGGTAGGGACAGGGGCAGAGATACGCAGTATTTT TRBD1 TRBJ2-3 TRBV9 few
CASSPSGLSTDTQYF TGTGCCAGCTCACCCTCCGGTCTCTCCACAGATACGCAGTATTTT NA TRBJ2-3 TRBV18 once
CASSSRTQMNTEAFF TGTGCCAGCAGTTCCAGGACACAAATGAACACTGAAGCTTTCTTT NA TRBJ1-1 TRBV6-5 once
CARRPGTGSNQPQHF TGTGCCAGAAGACCCGGGACAGGAAGCAATCAGCCCCAGCATTTT TRBD1 TRBJ1-5 TRBV5-3 NA
CASSQEGQPQHF TGCGCCAGCAGCCAAGAAGGACAGCCCCAGCATTTT NA TRBJ1-5 TRBV4-3 once
CASSSRQGQYF TGTGCCAGCAGCAGCAGACAGGGACAGTACTTC NA TRBJ2-7 TRBV21-1 NA
CASRVDTYEQYF TGTGCCAGCAGGGTTGACACCTACGAGCAGTACTTC NA TRBJ2-7 TRBV2 NA
CSVDGLAGGSSYEQYF TGCAGCGTTGACGGGCTAGCGGGAGGTTCGTCCTACGAGCAGTACTTC TRBD2 TRBJ2-7 TRBV29-1 NA
CASSPLAGGFSDTQYF TGTGCCAGTAGTCCCCTAGCGGGAGGGTTTTCGGATACGCAGTATTTT TRBD2 TRBJ2-3 TRBV19 NA
CASSFTSGQETQYF TGTGCCAGCAGCTTTACTAGCGGCCAAGAGACCCAGTACTTC TRBD2 TRBJ2-5 TRBV7-9 NA
CASSLQTGNTGELFF TGCGCCAGCAGCTTACAAACAGGGAACACCGGGGAGCTGTTTTTT NA TRBJ2-2 TRBV5-1 NA
CASSSMGLSYEQYF TGTGCCAGCAGCTCAATGGGTCTGTCCTACGAGCAGTACTTC NA TRBJ2-7 TRBV7-9 NA
CSVLKPTRTWFHGYTF TGCAGCGTTCTAAAGCCTACTAGGACATGGTTCCATGGCTACACCTTC NA TRBJ1-2 TRBV29-1 NA
CASSLRAGGIEQYF TGTGCCAGCAGTTTAAGGGCAGGGGGTATTGAGCAGTACTTC TRBD1 TRBJ2-7 TRBV27 NA